The 20 T cell receptor beta chains given below trace back to one sample, sequenced in a study of T cells after yellow fever vaccination (dated by TCRdb to the late 2010s). The library was prepared using 5' RACE. Sequencer: Illumina HiSeq 2500. Through fastp at Q25 and MiXCR, TCRdb rebuilt clones from the public reads, retaining in-frame beta chains. Identical CDR3 proteins give one entry, which carries the most common genes and DNA. The sample includes some 400,000 distinct CDR3 sequences, with approximately 5.7% observed a single time. The ten top clones hold approximately 15% of the sample. Per the publication, the treatment or condition label means: live attenuated yellow fever vaccine strain. Sequencing was performed on PBMCs, taken 5 days after the yellow fever booster vaccination. The origin of the receptors is a man aged 30 to 45 who received the YFV17D yellow fever vaccine.

This clonotype was counted only a few times. This chain joins TRBV7-9 and TRBJ2-2; the match to TRBD1 covers 8 bases. CDR3 size: 15 residues. The J segment lost 2 bases and the V segment lost 4 bases, leaving 3 bases of the junction unmatched. Germline-derived CDR1 and CDR2 are SEHNR and FQNEAQ (reference sequence). The CDR3 region is CASSWDRPNTGELFF. The CDR3 DNA sequence: TGTGCCAGCAGCTGGGACAGGCCAAACACCGGGGAGCTGTTTTTT.

CDR3 amino acids: CASRLTGDGELFF. CDR3 DNA: TGTGCCAGCAGGTTGACAGGGGACGGGGAGCTGTTTTTT. V usage is TRBV2 and J usage is TRBJ2-2, with 8 bases matching TRBD1. This CDR3 contains 13 residues. CDR1 and CDR2 from the germline V gene are SNHLY and FYNNEI. Trimming took 6 bases from V and 7 from J; bases not matched to a gene: 4.

J is TRBJ2-1 and V is TRBV20-1; D unresolved. Germline V gene lookup returns CDR1 DFQATT and CDR2 SNEGSKA (reference sequence). Trimming took 4 bases from V and 2 from J, leaving 12 bases between them. The CDR3 consists of 14 residues. This CDR3 reads CSAIPRATYNEQFF. The CDR3 DNA is TGCAGTGCTATACCCCGTGCGACCTACAATGAGCAGTTCTTC.

This clonotype was recorded at least ten times. Written as DNA, the CDR3 is TGTGCCAGCAGCGCGGCCTGGACAGGGACTTACAATGAGCAGTTCTTC. It translates to CASSAAWTGTYNEQFF. V usage is TRBV5-6 and J usage is TRBJ2-1; 8 positions agree with TRBD1. Germline trimming cut 4 bases from V and 4 bases from J; bases unmatched to any gene: 10. Germline V CDR1 and CDR2: SGHDT, YYEEEE. The CDR3 covers 16 residues.

This clonotype was seen at least ten times. The chain carries TRBV5-1 and TRBJ2-2, with 13 nucleotides matching TRBD2. The V and J ends lost 6 bases and 3 bases, in that order; junction bases with no gene match: 17. Germline values: CDR1 SGHRS, CDR2 YFSETQ. The CDR3 is made up of 20 amino acids. The CDR3 protein is CASTLLRLGTSGTHTGELFF. CDR3 nucleotides: TGCGCCAGCACCCTACTCCGCCTCGGGACTAGCGGGACCCACACCGGGGAGCTGTTTTTT.

This clonotype was observed a few times. J is TRBJ2-6 and V is TRBV7-2, with unresolved D. Trimming removed 1 base at V and 3 bases at J, with 1 base between. This CDR3 has 13 residues. CDR1 is SGHTA, CDR2 FQGNSA, per germline. The CDR3 DNA follows: TGTGCCAGCAGCTTAGTTGGGGCCAACGTCCTGACTTTC. Amino acid sequence: CASSLVGANVLTF. Full variable domain (missing parts from reference TRBV7-2 and TRBJ2-6): GAGVSQSPSNKVTEKGKDVELRCDPISGHTALYWYRQSLGQGLEFLIYFQGNSAPDKSGLPSDRFSAERTGGSVSTLTIQRTQQEDSAVYLCASSLVGANVLTFGAGSRLTVL.

The chain employs TRBV7-9 and TRBJ2-7; D perhaps matches TRBD1 (6 bases). The CDR3 has 16 amino acids. From germline, CDR1 is SEHNR and CDR2 FQNEAQ (reference sequence). Trimming cost V 6 bases and J 7 bases, with 25 bases left between them. The DNA of the CDR3 is TGTGCCAGCAGTTTTTTCACCACCAGGGGCCGGGGAGAGCAGTACTTC. It encodes CASSFFTTRGRGEQYF.

This clonotype was seen many times. The V gene is TRBV2, the J gene TRBJ2-3; TRBD1 agrees at 7 bases. The CDR3 is 16 amino acids. Per the germline V gene, CDR1 is SNHLY and CDR2 is FYNNEI. Trimming removed 8 bases from V and 7 bases from J; junction bases left unmatched: 18. Here the CDR3 reads CASETRAGGHRNTQYF. The CDR3, as DNA: TGTGCCAGCGAAACAAGGGCAGGGGGTCATCGAAATACGCAGTATTTT.

A remark on this clonotype: A junction end diverges from the germline sequence, so it may reflect a read error. The rearrangement links TRBV18 to TRBJ2-3; unclear D gene. The CDR3 has 12 residues. Germline values: CDR1 KGHSH, CDR2 LQKENI. The CDR3 DNA is TGTGCCAGCTCACCTTCAACAGATCCGCAGTATTTT. This codes for CASSPSTDPQYF.

This clonotype has a count of ten or more. The chain links TRBV9 to TRBJ2-1, with D unclear. Trimming removed 1 base at V and 7 bases at J, with 15 bases between. The CDR3 sequence is 15 residues long. In germline, CDR1 is SGDLS, CDR2 YYNGEE. Written as DNA, the CDR3 is TGTGCCAGCAGCGTATCGGGTGGTGCCGTAAATGAGCAGTTCTTC. It encodes CASSVSGGAVNEQFF.

Ten or more counts support this clonotype. The chain links TRBV20-1 to TRBJ2-2; D gene uncertain. V was pared by 3 bases and J by 0 bases, with 5 bases between. Per the germline V gene, CDR1 is DFQATT and CDR2 is SNEGSKA (reference sequence). The CDR3 contains 13 residues. CDR3 DNA sequence: TGCAGTGCTAGTAGGCCGAACACCGGGGAGCTGTTTTTT. Its translation is CSASRPNTGELFF.

The V call is TRBV7-2, the J call TRBJ2-1, with D unclear. The CDR3 covers 12 residues. Per germline, CDR1 SGHTA and CDR2 FQGNSA. Trimming removed 5 bases from V and 9 bases from J, with 11 bases in between. CDR3 residues: CASSSYDGEQFF. The CDR3 coding sequence is TGTGCCAGCAGCAGCTATGACGGTGAGCAGTTCTTC. The complete variable domain, with remaining parts taken from reference TRBV7-2 and TRBJ2-1, reads GAGVSQSPSNKVTEKGKDVELRCDPISGHTALYWYRQSLGQGLEFLIYFQGNSAPDKSGLPSDRFSAERTGGSVSTLTIQRTQQEDSAVYLCASSSYDGEQFFGPGTRLTVL.

The table lists this clonotype with many counts. V usage is TRBV20-1 and J usage is TRBJ1-1; no definite D call. This CDR3 region has 14 residues. Germline V gene lookup returns CDR1 DFQATT and CDR2 SNEGSKA (reference sequence). Between the trimmed V and J ends, which lost 6 bases and 1 base, there was a span of 15 bases. The CDR3 bases are TGCAGTGCCCCGGCCCTATGGGAGAACACTGAAGCTTTCTTT. It encodes CSAPALWENTEAFF.

This clonotype was seen more than once but under ten times. CDR3 in amino acids: CASSYRASGPSQRGEQFF. DNA for the CDR3: TGTGCCAGCAGTTATCGGGCTAGCGGGCCCTCCCAGAGGGGTGAGCAGTTCTTC. V is TRBV6-2 or TRBV6-3 and J is TRBJ2-1, with 8 bases that match TRBD2. The CDR3 contains 18 residues. Germline lookup yields CDR1 MNHEY and CDR2 SVGEGT. Germline trimming cut 3 bases from V and 9 bases from J; bases unmatched to any gene: 19.

This clonotype was counted many times. V is TRBV2 and J is TRBJ2-4; D remains unclear. V lost 7 bases to trimming and J lost 3 bases, with 19 bases between them. The CDR3 is made up of 16 amino acids. Per the germline V gene, CDR1 is SNHLY and CDR2 is FYNNEI. The CDR3 nucleotides are TGTGCCAGCAAAAACCGGGCCCCTCGTGGCAAAAACATTCAGTACTTC. Amino acid sequence: CASKNRAPRGKNIQYF.

This clonotype appeared many times. The CDR3 nucleotides read TGCGCCAGCAGCTCTAGCGGGAACGAGCAGTACTTC. It yields the protein CASSSSGNEQYF. This chain joins TRBV5-1 and TRBJ2-7; 9 nucleotides agree with TRBD2. The CDR3 covers 12 residues. Germline values: CDR1 SGHRS, CDR2 YFSETQ. The ends lost 3 bases at V and 5 bases at J; junction bases unmatched: 0.

This clonotype was picked up a small number of times. The rearrangement links TRBV12-3 or TRBV12-4 to TRBJ2-7; D might be TRBD1 (6 bases). This CDR3 spans 14 amino acids. V shed 3 bases and J shed 5 bases, with 14 bases lying between them. The CDR3 nucleotides are TGTGCCAGCAGTTTGGGCAGGGGCGTGAACGAGCAGTACTTC. Translated, it gives CASSLGRGVNEQYF.

The gene calls are TRBV20-1 and TRBJ1-2; D gene ambiguous. This CDR3 has 13 amino acids. Trimming shortened V by 3 bases and J by 6 bases, and 14 bases separated the two germline ends. Per germline, CDR1 DFQATT and CDR2 SNEGSKA (reference sequence). The DNA for the CDR3 is TGCAGTGCTAGTGACTCTGTTGATGATGGCTACACCTTC. Translated, it gives CSASDSVDDGYTF.

About this clonotype itself: The junction does not match germline at one end; this may be a read error. The CDR3 protein is CCALALPGTAYEQYF. CDR3 in DNA: TGCTGTGCCCTAGCCCTACCCGGGACAGCCTACGAGCAGTACTTC. The gene calls are TRBV20-1 and TRBJ2-7, with TRBD1 matching 7 bases. The CDR3 sequence is 15 residues long. CDR1 and CDR2 (germline): DFQATT, SNEGSKA (reference sequence).

This chain links TRBV12-5 with TRBJ1-2, with D uncertain. This CDR3 is built from 15 residues. Germline V gene data show CDR1 as LGHNT and CDR2 as FRNRAP. Trimming pared 0 bases from V and 4 bases from J, leaving 12 bases between. The CDR3 loop is CASGLVSGGIYGYTF. CDR3 nucleotide sequence: TGTGCTAGTGGTTTGGTATCGGGAGGGATCTATGGCTACACCTTC.